This T cell receptor beta chain was retrieved from a study of T cell repertoires in cytomegalovirus infection. In the study overall: Public TCR beta signatures were indicative of both CMV infection and a matching HLA type.

This CDR3 comprises 15 residues. Germline loops: CDR1 SGHTA, CDR2 FQGNSA. TCRdb itself ran the reads through MiXCR, one entry per CDR3 protein. The table includes more than 150,000 distinct CDR3 sequences, about a quarter detected once. In regard to this clonotype: This could be a read error, since a much larger clone is one nucleotide away.

The sequenced sample consisted of PBMCs. This clonotype was sampled from a human donor in good health (CMV status not recorded). Some clones in this sample may be carry-over from other donors' samples. The J gene is TRBJ2-7, the V gene TRBV7-2; D perhaps matches TRBD2 (5 bases). The CDR3 region is CASSLVPGSGYDQYF. The DNA of the CDR3 is TGTGCCAGCAGCTTAGTCCCGGGGTCAGGCTACGATCAGTACTTC.